The clone carrying this T cell receptor (beta chain) was observed a handful of times. Antigen: not known. This sample stems from a study of T cell responses to AZD1222 COVID-19 vaccine. Study summary: Second-dose groups at about 4 or about 12 weeks were pooled. Study-wide results and limits: Recipients of two AZD1222 doses showed rising Spike-specific TCR breadth and depth. Nearly half of spike-specific TCRs reportedly go after variant regions that carry no mutations.

Trimming took 7 bases from V and 8 from J, leaving 14 bases between them. This CDR3 has 12 residues. Per the germline V gene, CDR1 is MDHEN and CDR2 is SYDVKM. The assay was immunoSEQ multiplex PCR, and TCRdb's table has in-frame clones only and misses some. The sample consists of roughly 140,000 clones, 75% to 90% of them appearing once. The chain uses TRBV28 and TRBJ1-2, with a tentative D call TRBD1 (5 bases). The clonotype comes from an adult in good health. Specimen: peripheral blood, collected on day 0 of AZD1222 vaccination. The CDR3 loop is CASTRERGGYTF. The CDR3 DNA follows: TGTGCCAGCACCCGAGAGAGGGGCGGCTACACCTTC.